This TCR beta chain stems from a study of blood T cell repertoires in COVID-19. Overall study: Specimens from acute and convalescent COVID-19 originated in the United States, Italy and Spain.

The protocol was immunoSEQ multiplex PCR, while the TCRdb copy is restricted to in-frame clones and leaves out a portion. There are approximately 230,000 clones in the sample; about 87% occur only once, and around 6.6% lies in the top ten. CDR1 is WSHSY, CDR2 SAAADI, per germline. This CDR3 has 13 amino acids. Trimming cost V 5 bases and J 2 bases, with 10 bases left between them. The V gene is TRBV10-2, the J gene TRBJ2-7, with TRBD2 as a possible D gene (6 bases). This receptor was taken from a woman aged 25 to 39 with COVID-19, enrolled during active disease. Sequencing input: peripheral blood. CDR3 sequence (DNA): TGCGCCAGCAGTCAGGCGGGGACCTACGAGCAGTACTTC. It translates to CASSQAGTYEQYF.